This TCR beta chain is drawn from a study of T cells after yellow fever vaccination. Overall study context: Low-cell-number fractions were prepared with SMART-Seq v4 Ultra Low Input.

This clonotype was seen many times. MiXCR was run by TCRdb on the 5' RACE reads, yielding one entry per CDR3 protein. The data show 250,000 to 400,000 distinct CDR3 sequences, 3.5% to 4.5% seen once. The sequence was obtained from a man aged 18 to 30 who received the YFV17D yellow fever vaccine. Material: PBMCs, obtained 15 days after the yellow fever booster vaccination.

The CDR3 region is CASKAGEVNTEAFF. CDR3 nucleotides: TGTGCCAGTAAGGCAGGGGAAGTGAACACTGAAGCTTTCTTT. The V and J genes are TRBV6-1 and TRBJ1-1; D may be TRBD1 (6 bases). The ends were cut back, 9 bases at V and 0 bases at J, with 14 bases in the middle. Germline CDR1 reads MNHNS; CDR2 reads SASEGT. This CDR3 is built from 14 residues.